These 4 T cell receptor beta chains share one sample of origin, sequenced in a study of beta chain features in type 1 diabetes. Investigators reverse transcribed all isolated RNA, so they sequenced expressed TCRB transcripts. TCRdb keeps only in-frame clones here, not all; method: immunoSEQ multiplex PCR. The sample has around 300,000 clones; about 7.8% are singletons. The sample taken for sequencing was central memory CD4+ T cells from blood. The receptors originated from a woman aged 18-30 years in good health.

The table lists this clone with a few counts. Compared with germline, one end of the junction differs, possibly owing to a read error. V usage is TRBV18 and J usage is TRBJ2-5; possibly TRBD1 for D (6 bases). Germline CDR1 is KGHSH and CDR2 is LQKENI. This CDR3 is built from 13 residues. The CDR3 DNA reads TGTGCCAGCTTACCAGGGGTGGAAGAGACCCAGTACTTC. Its protein product is CASLPGVEETQYF.

The chain joins TRBV4-1 to TRBJ1-2; a possible D gene is TRBD1 (6 bases). Germline V gene sequence: CDR1 MGHRA, CDR2 YSYEKL. This CDR3 has 17 amino acids. The V and J ends lost 4 bases and 0 bases respectively, with 18 bases between them. The CDR3 reads CASSLNVNREANYGYTF. The CDR3 nucleotides read TGCGCCAGCAGCCTTAATGTTAACAGGGAAGCTAACTATGGCTACACCTTC.

This chain links TRBV11-2 with TRBJ2-3; D unclear. This CDR3 comprises 17 residues. V lost 4 bases to trimming and J lost 0 bases, with 17 bases between them. Per germline, CDR1 SGHAT and CDR2 FQNNGV. For the CDR3, the DNA is TGTGCCAGCAGCTATCACCAGGACCAATCGAGCACAGATACGCAGTATTTT. Protein product: CASSYHQDQSSTDTQYF.

A few counts support this clone. The sample contains more than one DNA sequence encoding this CDR3. The chain combines TRBV19 with TRBJ1-2; 8 nucleotides agree with TRBD1. The V and J ends lost 6 bases and 4 bases, in that order; junction bases with no gene match: 1. In germline, CDR1 is LNHDA, CDR2 SQIVND (reference sequence). The CDR3 covers 12 residues. The CDR3 DNA reads TGTGCCAGTAGGGACAGGGCCTATGGCTACACCTTC. Protein: CASRDRAYGYTF.